These 4 T cell receptor beta chains originate from one sample sequenced in a study of blood T cell repertoires in COVID-19. The assay was immunoSEQ multiplex PCR, and TCRdb's table has in-frame clones only and misses some. The sample has 150,000 to 200,000 clones, less than 85% seen once; the top ten hold about 7%. Sequenced material: peripheral blood. These TCRs come from a human donor in a cohort sampled during active COVID-19.

This chain links TRBV4-2 with TRBJ2-3; D unclear. V was shortened by 2 bases and J by 4 bases, with 10 bases between the two germline ends. Per the germline V gene, CDR1 is LGHNA and CDR2 is YNFKEQ. CDR3 length equals 14 residues. The chain's CDR3 is CASSQPSRADTQYF. The CDR3 bases are TGTGCCAGCAGCCAACCCTCTCGAGCAGATACGCAGTATTTT.

With respect to this clone: This CDR3 is also generated by other DNA sequences in the sample. The chain has TRBV6-6 and TRBJ1-1; possibly TRBD1 for D (6 bases). Trimming stripped 0 bases from V and 2 bases from J, with 7 bases between. Germline V gene sequence: CDR1 MNHNY, CDR2 SVGAGI (reference sequence). This CDR3 is 14 amino acids long. This CDR3 is CASSYSQGNTEAFF. DNA of the CDR3: TGTGCCAGCAGTTACTCACAGGGTAACACTGAAGCTTTCTTT.

V and J are TRBV4-2 and TRBJ1-2, with TRBD1 matching over 7 bases. CDR1 and CDR2 (germline): LGHNA, YNFKEQ. Germline trimming cut 3 bases from V and 8 bases from J; bases unmatched to any gene: 15. The CDR3 loop spans 16 amino acids. CDR3 amino acids: CASSQEQGRGLGGYTF. The CDR3 DNA is TGTGCCAGCAGCCAGGAACAGGGGAGGGGACTAGGCGGCTACACCTTC.

The chain couples TRBV9 to TRBJ1-2, with D perhaps matching TRBD1 (6 bases). Germline V gives CDR1 SGDLS, CDR2 YYNGEE. V was clipped by 4 bases and J by 7 bases, with 17 bases between them. This CDR3 is built from 14 residues. CDR3 in DNA: TGTGCCAGCAGCCCAGGACAGCCTGCGGCTGGCTACACCTTC. Its protein is CASSPGQPAAGYTF.